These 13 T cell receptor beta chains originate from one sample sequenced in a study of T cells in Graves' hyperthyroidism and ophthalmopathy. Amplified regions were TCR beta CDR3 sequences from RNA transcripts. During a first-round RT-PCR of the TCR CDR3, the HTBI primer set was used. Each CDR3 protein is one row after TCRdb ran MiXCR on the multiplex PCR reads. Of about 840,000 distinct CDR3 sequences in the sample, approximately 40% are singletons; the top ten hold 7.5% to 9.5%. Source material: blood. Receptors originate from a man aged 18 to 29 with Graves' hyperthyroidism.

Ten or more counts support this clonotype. The CDR3 loop is CATSAPEREGLIGEQYF. The CDR3 DNA reads TGTGCCACCAGCGCCCCGGAGCGGGAGGGCCTTATAGGCGAGCAGTACTTC. V gene TRBV15 combines with J gene TRBJ2-7; 10 bases agree with TRBD2. The CDR3 spans 17 residues. The V gene end was trimmed by 5 bases and the J gene end by 6 bases; junction bases not matched to a gene: 16. The germline gives CDR1 LNHNV, CDR2 YYDKDF (reference sequence).

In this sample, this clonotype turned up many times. DNA of the CDR3: TGTGCCAGCAGCGTAGTGGGACAGTCCTCTGGAAACACCATATATTTT. Amino acids: CASSVVGQSSGNTIYF. V gene TRBV9 combines with J gene TRBJ1-3, with 7 bases that match TRBD1. Germline V CDR1 and CDR2: SGDLS, YYNGEE. The CDR3 has 16 residues. V dropped 0 bases and J dropped 0; count of bases not matched to a gene: 3.

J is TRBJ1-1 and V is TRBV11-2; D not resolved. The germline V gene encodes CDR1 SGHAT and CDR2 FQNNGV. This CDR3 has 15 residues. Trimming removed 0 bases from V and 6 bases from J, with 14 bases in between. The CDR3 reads CASSLEPGLSSEAFF. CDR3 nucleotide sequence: TGTGCCAGCAGCTTAGAACCGGGCTTGTCTTCTGAAGCTTTCTTT.

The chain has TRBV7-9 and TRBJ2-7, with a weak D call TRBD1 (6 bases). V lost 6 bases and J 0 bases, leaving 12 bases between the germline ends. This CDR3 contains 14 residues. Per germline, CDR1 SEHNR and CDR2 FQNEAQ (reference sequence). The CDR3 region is CASSMLGASYEQYF. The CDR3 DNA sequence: TGTGCCAGCAGTATGCTGGGGGCCTCCTACGAGCAGTACTTC.

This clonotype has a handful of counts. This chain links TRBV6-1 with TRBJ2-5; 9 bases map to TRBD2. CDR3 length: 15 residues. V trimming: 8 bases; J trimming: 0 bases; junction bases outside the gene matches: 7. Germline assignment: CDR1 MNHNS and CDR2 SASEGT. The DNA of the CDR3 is TGTGCCAGCGCGGCCGGGACTAGCAACCAAGAGACCCAGTACTTC. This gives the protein CASAAGTSNQETQYF.

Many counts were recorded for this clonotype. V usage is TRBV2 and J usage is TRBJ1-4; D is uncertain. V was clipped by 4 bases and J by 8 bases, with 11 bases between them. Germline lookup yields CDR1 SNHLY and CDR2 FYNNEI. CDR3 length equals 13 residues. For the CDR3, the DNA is TGTGCCAGCAGTGGGGGTTCTGGAGAAAAACTGTTTTTT. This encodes CASSGGSGEKLFF.

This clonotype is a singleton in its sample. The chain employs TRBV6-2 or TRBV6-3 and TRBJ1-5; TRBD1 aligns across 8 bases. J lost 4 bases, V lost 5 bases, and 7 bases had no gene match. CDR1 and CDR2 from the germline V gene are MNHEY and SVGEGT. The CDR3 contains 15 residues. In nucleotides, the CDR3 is TGTGCCAGCAGTCGGACAGGGAGCCCAAATCAGCCCCAGCATTTT. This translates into CASSRTGSPNQPQHF.

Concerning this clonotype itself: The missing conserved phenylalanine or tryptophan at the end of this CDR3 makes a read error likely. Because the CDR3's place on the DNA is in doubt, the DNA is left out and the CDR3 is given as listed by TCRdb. CDR3 protein: CASGEYDSDT. This chain uses TRBV7-9 with TRBJ2-7. Germline V gives CDR1 SEHNR, CDR2 FQNEAQ (reference sequence). The CDR3 is 10 amino acids in total, end residues counted.

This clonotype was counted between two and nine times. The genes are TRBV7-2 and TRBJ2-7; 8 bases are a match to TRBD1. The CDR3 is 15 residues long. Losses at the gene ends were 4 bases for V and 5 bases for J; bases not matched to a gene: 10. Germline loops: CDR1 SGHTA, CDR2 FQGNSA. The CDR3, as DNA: TGTGCCAGCAGCTCCCGGACAGGGAAAATGGACGAGCAGTACTTC. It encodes CASSSRTGKMDEQYF.

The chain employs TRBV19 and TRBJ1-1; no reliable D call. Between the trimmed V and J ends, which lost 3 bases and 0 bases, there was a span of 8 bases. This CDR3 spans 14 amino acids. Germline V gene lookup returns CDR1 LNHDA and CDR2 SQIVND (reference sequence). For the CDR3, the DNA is TGTGCCAGTAGTATTGGGCGGGTGAACACTGAAGCTTTCTTT. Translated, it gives CASSIGRVNTEAFF.

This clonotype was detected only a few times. The CDR3 DNA reads as TGTGCCAGCAGCTTAGGAGGTGGTGGCGGCCGGGACGAGCAGTACTTC. Amino acids: CASSLGGGGGRDEQYF. V usage is TRBV7-9 and J usage is TRBJ2-7; D is ambiguous. Germline CDR1 SEHNR, CDR2 FQNEAQ (reference sequence). V was clipped by 1 base and J by 5 bases, with 18 bases between them. This CDR3 region has 16 residues.

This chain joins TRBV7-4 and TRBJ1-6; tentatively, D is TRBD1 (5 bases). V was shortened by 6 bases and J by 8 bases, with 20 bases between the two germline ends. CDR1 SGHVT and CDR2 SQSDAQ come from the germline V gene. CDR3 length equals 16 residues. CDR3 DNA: TGTGCCAGCAGAGCTCCCTGGGGGGACCAGGATTCACCCCTCCACTTT. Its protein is CASRAPWGDQDSPLHF.

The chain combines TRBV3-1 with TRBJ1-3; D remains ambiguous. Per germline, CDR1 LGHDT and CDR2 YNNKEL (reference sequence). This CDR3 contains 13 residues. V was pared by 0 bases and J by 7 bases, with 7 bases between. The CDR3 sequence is CASSQDHRNTIYF. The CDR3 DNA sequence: TGTGCCAGCAGCCAAGACCATCGGAACACCATATATTTT.